Below are 28 T cell receptor beta chains sequenced from a single sample in a study of blood T cell repertoires in COVID-19. Produced via immunoSEQ multiplex PCR; TCRdb's table is partial and in-frame only. The top ten clones hold roughly 4.5% of a sample with approximately 110,000 clones, approximately 86% of them seen once. Source material: peripheral blood. The receptors shown here come from a man between 40 and 49 years old with acute or convalescent COVID-19.

CDR3 DNA sequence: TGTGCCAGTAGTGTCACTAGCGGGAGGTACGACAATGAGCAGTTCTTC. As protein: CASSVTSGRYDNEQFF. The V gene is TRBV19, the J gene TRBJ2-1, with TRBD2 identical over 12 bases. The V segment lost 5 bases and the J segment 5 bases; nucleotides outside the gene matches: 7. CDR3 length: 16 residues. Germline V lookup: CDR1 LNHDA, CDR2 SQIVND (reference sequence).

The chain carries TRBV4-3 and TRBJ1-6; no clear D. Trimming took off 0 bases at V and 9 bases at J, with 12 bases between the two ends. Germline-derived CDR1 and CDR2 are LGHNA and YSLEER. The CDR3 is 15 residues long. The CDR3 region is CASSQDLTPISPLHF. Written as DNA, the CDR3 is TGCGCCAGCAGCCAAGATTTGACACCGATTTCACCCCTCCACTTT.

This chain links TRBV7-2 with TRBJ1-2, with 10 positions matching TRBD1. From germline, CDR1 is SGHTA and CDR2 FQGNSA. The length of the CDR3 is 15 residues. Unmatched junction bases numbered 8, after V lost 2 bases and J lost 8 bases. The CDR3 sequence: CASSLSRDRGSGYTF. CDR3 in DNA: TGTGCCAGCAGCTTAAGCCGGGACAGGGGAAGCGGCTACACCTTC.

The chain links TRBV5-1 to TRBJ1-1; 10 bases map to TRBD1. The germline CDR1 and CDR2 sequences are SGHRS and YFSETQ. V shed 4 bases and J 4 bases; nucleotides not matched to a gene: 4. The CDR3 runs to 14 residues. This CDR3 is CASSMGQGSTEAFF. As DNA, the CDR3 is TGCGCCAGCAGCATGGGACAGGGGAGCACTGAAGCTTTCTTT.

The chain employs TRBV4-2 and TRBJ2-1; 8 positions match TRBD2. With 0 bases clipped from V and 9 bases from J, the junction kept 7 bases outside the gene matches. This CDR3 has 15 amino acids. CDR1 and CDR2 (germline): LGHNA, YNFKEQ. The CDR3 region has the DNA TGTGCCAGCAGCCAAGAGGGGGCCGGGACTAGTGAGCAGTTCTTC. It encodes CASSQEGAGTSEQFF.

This sequence joins TRBV23-1 and TRBJ2-7; a weak D match, TRBD2 (5 bases). TRBV23-1 is marked as an open reading frame, function uncertain. V was trimmed by 8 bases and J by 2 bases, leaving 19 bases between them. The CDR3 spans 15 residues. In DNA, the CDR3 is TGCGCCAGCCACGCGAGGGAAGAACTCACCTACGAGCAGTACTTC. Translating it yields CASHAREELTYEQYF.

This clone has just one count. This chain connects TRBV19 to TRBJ2-7; 9 positions agree with TRBD1. The trim removed 3 bases at V and 6 bases at J, leaving 9 bases unmatched. Looked up from germline, CDR1 is LNHDA and CDR2 is SQIVND (reference sequence). CDR3 size: 15 residues. The CDR3, as DNA: TGTGCCAGTAGTATTTCGGGACAGGGAATGTTCGAGCAGTACTTC. This encodes CASSISGQGMFEQYF. Looking up the rest from reference TRBV19 and TRBJ2-7 gives the full variable domain: DGGITQSPKYLFRKEGQNVTLSCEQNLNHDAMYWYRQDPGQGLRLIYYSQIVNDFQKGDIAEGYSVSREKKESFPLTVTSAQKNPTAFYLCASSISGQGMFEQYFGPGTRLTVT.

The rearrangement links TRBV3-1 (or the pseudogene TRBV3-2) to TRBJ2-7; D might be TRBD2 (6 bases). The germline gives CDR1 LGHDT, CDR2 YNNKEL (reference sequence). This CDR3 is built from 16 residues. Trimming shortened V by 2 bases and J by 4 bases, and 18 bases separated the two germline ends. The CDR3 region is CASSQSQGGFGYEQYF. In nucleotides, the CDR3 is TGTGCCAGCAGCCAATCCCAGGGAGGATTCGGGTACGAGCAGTACTTC.

This chain uses TRBV6-5 with TRBJ1-1; TRBD1 might be the D (6 bases). Germline CDR1 and CDR2: MNHEY and SVGAGI. Trimming shortened V by 8 bases and J by 4 bases, and 14 bases separated the two germline ends. This CDR3 region has 13 residues. This CDR3 is CASGKQGSTEAFF. Written as DNA, the CDR3 is TGTGCCAGCGGAAAGCAGGGGAGCACTGAAGCTTTCTTT.

V gene TRBV14 combines with J gene TRBJ2-5; D gene ambiguous. This CDR3 is 12 amino acids long. The ends were cut back, 5 bases at V and 4 bases at J, with 8 bases in the middle. Per germline, CDR1 SGHDN and CDR2 FVKESK. The CDR3 is CASSVHRETQYF. CDR3 nucleotides: TGTGCCAGCAGCGTACACCGAGAGACCCAGTACTTC.

V is TRBV18 and J is TRBJ2-3; TRBD2 is a possible D gene (6 bases). V gave up 0 bases and J gave up 6 bases, with 13 bases separating them. Germline CDR1 reads KGHSH; CDR2 reads LQKENI. CDR3 size: 15 residues. CDR3 residues: CASSPPGSGGDTQYF. CDR3 bases: TGTGCCAGCTCACCACCAGGTTCTGGGGGGGATACGCAGTATTTT.

V gene TRBV3-1 (or the pseudogene TRBV3-2) combines with J gene TRBJ2-1, with 9 bases lining up with TRBD2. CDR3 length: 14 residues. V lost 4 bases and J lost 8; bases outside the gene matches: 6. Germline V CDR1 and CDR2: LGHDT, YNNKEL (reference sequence). In nucleotides, the CDR3 is TGTGCCAGCAGCCGGATAGCGGGAGTTGATGAGCAGTTCTTC. Its protein product is CASSRIAGVDEQFF.

DNA for the CDR3: TGTGCCAGCAGTCAAACCCTAGCGGGGGCGTTTACAGATACGCAGTATTTT. This codes for CASSQTLAGAFTDTQYF. This sequence joins TRBV6-2 or TRBV6-3 and TRBJ2-3; 10 bases align to TRBD2. V shed 5 bases, J shed 3 bases, and the junction held 11 bases outside the gene matches. The V gene's germline CDR1 is MNHEY and CDR2 SVGEGT. The CDR3 contains 17 residues.

The chain recombines TRBV21-1 with TRBJ1-4; the table names TRBD1, a call not compared with the DNA. TRBV21-1 is a documented pseudogene. CDR3 length: 15 residues. The CDR3 DNA sequence: TGTGCCAGCAGCAAAGAAGGGACAGGGGATGAAAAACTGTTTTTT. Residues: CASSKEGTGDEKLFF.

J is TRBJ1-1 and V is TRBV10-3; 9 bases align to TRBD1. Trimming removed 10 bases from V and 0 bases from J; junction bases left unmatched: 6. CDR1 ENHRY and CDR2 SYGVKD come from the germline V gene. The CDR3 has 14 residues. The CDR3 is CATRDREVNTEAFF. The CDR3 region has the DNA TGTGCCACCAGGGACAGGGAGGTGAACACTGAAGCTTTCTTT.

The chain links TRBV5-6 to TRBJ1-4; the D is unclear. The CDR3 has 15 residues. V shed 4 bases and J shed 8 bases, with 18 bases lying between them. Germline V gene sequence: CDR1 SGHDT, CDR2 YYEEEE. The CDR3 nucleotides are TGTGCCAGCAGCGCCGGAGTTAGCCGATCCGAAAAACTGTTTTTT. Translated, it gives CASSAGVSRSEKLFF.

This clone was recorded a few times. CDR3 DNA: TGTGCCAGTAGTAATGCGGCAGGGGTAGCCTACGAGCAGTACTTC. It codes for CASSNAAGVAYEQYF. The chain uses TRBV19 and TRBJ2-7; D is possibly TRBD1 (6 bases). The CDR3 runs to 15 residues. Germline CDR1 is LNHDA and CDR2 is SQIVND (reference sequence). The V gene lost 4 bases and the J gene lost 2 bases, with 15 bases spanning the gap.

In DNA form, the CDR3 reads TGCGCCAGCAGCCATTTTCTAAACAGGGATCTGGAGACCCAGTACTTC. As protein: CASSHFLNRDLETQYF. V gene TRBV4-1 combines with J gene TRBJ2-5; TRBD1 might be the D (6 bases). CDR3 length: 16 residues. Germline lookup yields CDR1 MGHRA and CDR2 YSYEKL. Trimming removed 3 bases from V and 5 bases from J, with 19 bases in between.

The chain recombines TRBV10-3 with TRBJ2-2, with 7 bases fitting TRBD2. The germline V gene encodes CDR1 ENHRY and CDR2 SYGVKD. The CDR3 is 16 residues long. V lost 3 bases and J lost 0; bases outside the gene matches: 4. The CDR3 DNA reads TGTGCCATCAGTGAAAGACTAGCTACGAACACCGGGGAGCTGTTTTTT. It is translated as CAISERLATNTGELFF.

The CDR3 sequence: CAYQQGAYGYTF. The CDR3 nucleotides are TGTGCCTACCAACAGGGAGCCTATGGCTACACCTTC. The rearrangement links TRBV30 to TRBJ1-2, with D perhaps matching TRBD1 (6 bases). V was cut by 7 bases and J by 4 bases, with 13 bases left in between. The germline V gene encodes CDR1 GTSNPN and CDR2 SVGIG (reference sequence). The CDR3 covers 12 residues.

The chain uses TRBV5-1 and TRBJ1-1; 7 nucleotides line up with TRBD1. The CDR3 totals 15 residues. Looked up from germline, CDR1 is SGHRS and CDR2 is YFSETQ. V was clipped by 4 bases and J by 4 bases; unmatched bases: 10. Here the CDR3 reads CASSAGQTQGTEAFF. CDR3 bases: TGCGCCAGCAGCGCGGGACAGACGCAGGGCACTGAAGCTTTCTTT.

The V and J genes are TRBV3-1 (or the pseudogene TRBV3-2) and TRBJ1-4; the D gene is possibly TRBD1 (6 bases). V was trimmed by 1 base and J by 6 bases, leaving 12 bases between them. CDR1 is LGHDT and CDR2 is YNNKEL in the germline V gene (reference sequence). The CDR3 contains 15 residues. The CDR3 sequence is CASSQGIRGYEKLFF. As DNA, the CDR3 is TGTGCCAGCAGCCAAGGGATCAGGGGCTATGAAAAACTGTTTTTT.

This clone showed up just a few times. CDR3 protein: CASSQFALFKNTGELFF. CDR3 nucleotides: TGTGCCAGCAGCCAATTCGCCCTATTTAAAAACACCGGGGAGCTGTTTTTT. V usage is TRBV3-1 (or the pseudogene TRBV3-2) and J usage is TRBJ2-2, with D uncertain. This CDR3 is 17 amino acids long. The germline CDR1 and CDR2 sequences are LGHDT and YNNKEL (reference sequence). Trimming took 2 bases from V and 2 from J, leaving 15 bases between them.

This clone was seen once. The V and J genes are TRBV7-2 and TRBJ2-4; TRBD1 matches 7 bases. The germline gives CDR1 SGHTA, CDR2 FQGNSA. The J segment lost 0 bases and the V segment lost 4 bases, leaving 6 bases of the junction unmatched. There are 16 residues in the CDR3. The CDR3 loop is CASSSGTEIAKNIQYF. CDR3 coding DNA: TGTGCCAGCAGCTCCGGGACAGAAATAGCCAAAAACATTCAGTACTTC.

The V and J genes are TRBV5-6 and TRBJ2-5, with a tentative D call TRBD1 (5 bases). The CDR3 sequence is 14 residues long. V was trimmed by 4 bases and J by 1 base, leaving 11 bases between them. Germline V gives CDR1 SGHDT, CDR2 YYEEEE. The CDR3 sequence is CASSVRGAQETQYF. As DNA, the CDR3 is TGTGCCAGCAGCGTAAGGGGCGCCCAAGAGACCCAGTACTTC.

This clone occurred a few times. The rearrangement uses TRBV11-3 and TRBJ1-2; D may be TRBD1 (6 bases). Germline values: CDR1 SGHNT, CDR2 YENEEA. This CDR3 spans 15 amino acids. V dropped 5 bases and J dropped 8 bases, with 21 bases sitting between them. In nucleotides, the CDR3 is TGTGCCAGCAGCCTTGACGGACAGATGCCTTCCGGCTACACCTTC. It specifies CASSLDGQMPSGYTF.

The rearrangement joins TRBV30 to TRBJ1-2, with D possibly TRBD1 on 5 matching bases. The CDR3 is 12 residues long. The V gene lost 5 bases and the J gene lost 2 bases, with 9 bases spanning the gap. The V gene's germline CDR1 is GTSNPN and CDR2 SVGIG (reference sequence). The CDR3 nucleotides read TGTGCCTGGCAACAGGACAACTATGGCTACACCTTC. This sequence encodes CAWQQDNYGYTF.

The rearrangement uses TRBV7-9 and TRBJ2-6; no firm D call. This CDR3 region has 15 residues. V dropped 3 bases and J dropped 4 bases, with 10 bases sitting between them. CDR1 and CDR2 from the germline V gene are SEHNR and FQNEAQ (reference sequence). The CDR3 loop is CASSLESGGANVLTF. CDR3 in DNA: TGTGCCAGCAGCTTGGAGTCCGGGGGGGCCAACGTCCTGACTTTC. Looking up the rest from reference TRBV7-9 and TRBJ2-6 gives the full variable domain: DTGVSQNPRHKITKRGQNVTFRCDPISEHNRLYWYRQTLGQGPEFLTYFQNEAQLEKSRLLSDRFSAERPKGSFSTLEIQRTEQGDSAMYLCASSLESGGANVLTFGAGSRLTVL.